Listed here is a single T cell receptor beta chain. In TCRdb, the 5' RACE reads were re-called with MiXCR into one record per CDR3 protein. The sample has around 260,000 distinct CDR3 sequences; roughly 17% are singletons. This sample was included in a study of T-cell memory formation after mild COVID-19. Across the whole study: TCR clustering was largely donor specific.

The TCR comes from a man younger than 30 who had mild COVID-19 (a few samples of this study predate the infection). Cell type and time point are not known. Input material: PBMCs or a T cell subset sorted from them (not recorded which).

The CDR3 here is CASSPTPGLPGETQYF. The CDR3 bases are TGTGCCAGCAGTCCTACCCCAGGACTACCCGGGGAGACCCAGTACTTC. This sequence joins TRBV27 and TRBJ2-5; TRBD2 is a possible D gene (6 bases). This CDR3 is 16 amino acids long. V lost 5 bases to trimming and J lost 5 bases, with 21 bases between them. Germline V gene data show CDR1 as MNHEY and CDR2 as SMNVEV (reference sequence).